The next 8 T cell receptor beta chains were all read from a single sample in a study of T cells in Graves' hyperthyroidism and ophthalmopathy. RNA transcripts served as the template for amplifying TCR beta CDR3 regions. The HTBI primer set drove a first-round RT-PCR of the TCR CDR3. TCRdb independently ran MiXCR on the multiplex PCR reads; one entry per CDR3 protein. The sample records around 520,000 distinct CDR3 sequences, about an eighth being singletons. The source material was blood. These TCRs come from a woman aged 18-30 years with Graves' hyperthyroidism.

CDR3 coding DNA: TGTGCCAGCAGCCCGACGACAGGGAGCTTCTACGAGCAGTACTTC. Its protein is CASSPTTGSFYEQYF. The chain uses TRBV6-1 and TRBJ2-7, with TRBD1 matching over 7 bases. From germline, CDR1 is MNHNS and CDR2 SASEGT. This CDR3 is built from 15 residues. After removal of 6 bases from V and 3 bases from J, the junction contained 11 bases not matched to a gene.

In this sample, this clonotype turned up many times. The genes are TRBV11-2 and TRBJ1-1; D not certain. This CDR3 has 11 residues. Trimming removed 6 bases at V and 7 bases at J, with 9 bases between. Germline values: CDR1 SGHAT, CDR2 FQNNGV. CDR3 region: CASRFGIEAFF. DNA of the CDR3: TGTGCCAGCAGATTTGGTATTGAAGCTTTCTTT. The full variable domain, completed using reference TRBV11-2 and TRBJ1-1, is EAGVAQSPRYKIIEKRQSVAFWCNPISGHATLYWYQQILGQGPKLLIQFQNNGVVDDSQLPKDRFSAERLKGVDSTLKIQPAKLEDSAVYLCASRFGIEAFFGQGTRLTVV.

This clonotype has only a few counts. The V gene is TRBV9, the J gene TRBJ2-3, with D perhaps assigned TRBD1 or TRBD2 (5 bases each). Germline CDR1 and CDR2: SGDLS and YYNGEE. CDR3 length: 13 residues. V was cut by 5 bases and J by 7 bases, with 14 bases left in between. CDR3: CASSRDQRNTQYF. The CDR3, as DNA: TGTGCCAGCAGTCGGGACCAACGAAATACGCAGTATTTT.

This clonotype was recorded a few times. This chain connects TRBV5-1 to TRBJ1-2, with D maybe TRBD1 (6 bases). This CDR3 has 15 amino acids. Trimming cost V 6 bases and J 4 bases, with 19 bases left between them. Germline lookup yields CDR1 SGHRS and CDR2 YFSETQ. The CDR3 coding sequence is TGCGCCAGCACGATCGGGGGGGGCCAACCCTATGGCTACACCTTC. It yields the protein CASTIGGGQPYGYTF.

The chain uses TRBV27 and TRBJ1-2; 8 nucleotides line up with TRBD1. The V gene end was trimmed by 8 bases and the J gene end by 0 bases; junction bases not matched to a gene: 11. The CDR3 is 16 amino acids. Germline loops: CDR1 MNHEY, CDR2 SMNVEV (reference sequence). CDR3 DNA: TGTGCCAGCCTCGGGAGGACAGGGTACGCTAACTATGGCTACACCTTC. Translated: CASLGRTGYANYGYTF.

This clonotype was counted between two and nine times. V and J are TRBV6-1 and TRBJ1-5; no definite D call. Germline CDR1 reads MNHNS; CDR2 reads SASEGT. Trimming took off 5 bases at V and 4 bases at J, with 12 bases between the two ends. The CDR3 has 14 amino acids. The CDR3 is CASSSSGGNQPQHF. CDR3 in DNA: TGTGCCAGCAGTTCGTCAGGAGGAAATCAGCCCCAGCATTTT.

There are many counts of this clonotype. The V call is TRBV29-1, the J call TRBJ2-1; TRBD2 matches at 7 bases. V shed 4 bases, J shed 6 bases, and the junction held 9 bases outside the gene matches. The germline V gene encodes CDR1 SQVTM and CDR2 ANQGSEA. The CDR3 totals 14 residues. CDR3 coding DNA: TGCAGCGTTGCAGGGAGGGGAACTTTCAATGAGCAGTTCTTC. This gives the protein CSVAGRGTFNEQFF.

This clonotype came up many times. The rearrangement uses TRBV28 and TRBJ2-1; D gene uncertain. The length of the CDR3 is 12 residues. Germline loops: CDR1 MDHEN, CDR2 SYDVKM. As DNA, the CDR3 is TGTGCAGCCTCGTTAGACATTTATGAGCAGTTCTTC. The encoded protein is CAASLDIYEQFF.